These 12 T cell receptor beta chains originate from one sample sequenced in a study of OX40 agonist ivuxolimab in advanced cancers. Libraries were prepared by immunoSEQ multiplex PCR; TCRdb keeps only in-frame clonotypes and omits some of them. The data contain some 80,000 clones, over 75% of them singletons. The starting material was CD4+ or CD8+ T cells sorted from blood, obtained in a trial of the OX40 agonist ivuxolimab. These TCRs come from an adult with an advanced solid tumor such as melanoma, head and neck, liver or kidney cancer.

This clone was seen a few times. The chain is built from TRBV29-1 and TRBJ2-7; TRBD1 is a possible D gene (7 bases). The V end was cut by 6 bases, the J end by 6 bases, with 12 bases between. CDR1 and CDR2 (germline): SQVTM, ANQGSEA. The CDR3 is 11 residues long. The CDR3 DNA is TGCAGCGTAAACAGGGGAGGCGAGCAGTACTTC. It codes for CSVNRGGEQYF.

This chain connects TRBV6-5 to TRBJ1-2; 7 bases fit TRBD1. From germline, CDR1 is MNHEY and CDR2 SVGAGI. The CDR3 covers 14 residues. J was trimmed by 4 bases and V by 0 bases; bases with no gene match: 2. The CDR3 sequence is CASSYSSGGYGYTF. The CDR3 DNA sequence: TGTGCCAGCAGTTACTCATCAGGGGGCTATGGCTACACCTTC.

This rearrangement joins TRBV18 to TRBJ1-5; 10 bases line up with TRBD1. CDR3 length: 18 amino acids. Germline values: CDR1 KGHSH, CDR2 LQKENI. After removal of 3 bases from V and 0 bases from J, the junction contained 8 bases not matched to a gene. CDR3 protein: CASSPGTGAAYSNQPQHF. For the CDR3, the DNA is TGTGCCAGCTCACCCGGGACAGGGGCCGCTTATAGCAATCAGCCCCAGCATTTT.

The chain couples TRBV5-4 to TRBJ2-2; 7 bases align to TRBD1. Losses at the gene ends were 4 bases for V and 4 bases for J; bases not matched to a gene: 10. The CDR3 covers 16 residues. Germline CDR1 SGHNT, CDR2 YYREEE (reference sequence). Here the CDR3 DNA reads TGTGCCAGCAGCCCAGGAGGACAGGTGGGCACCGGGGAGCTGTTTTTT. Encoded protein: CASSPGGQVGTGELFF.

This clone is a singleton in its sample. The V call is TRBV18, the J call TRBJ1-2; D call uncertain. CDR1 is KGHSH and CDR2 is LQKENI in the germline V gene. V was trimmed by 4 bases and J by 4 bases, leaving 13 bases between them. This CDR3 region has 14 residues. DNA for the CDR3: TGTGCCAGCTCACTGGACTCCACGGGCTATGGCTACACCTTC. This translates into CASSLDSTGYGYTF.

The CDR3 DNA is TGTGCCAGCAGTCCTGGGACTAGCATTGACTACGAGCAGTACTTC. Residues: CASSPGTSIDYEQYF. The J gene is TRBJ2-7, the V gene TRBV6-5; 9 bases match TRBD2. The CDR3 loop spans 15 amino acids. J lost 3 bases, V lost 5 bases, and 8 bases had no gene match. The germline CDR1 and CDR2 sequences are MNHEY and SVGAGI.

This clone has only a few counts. The chain has TRBV6-5 and TRBJ2-4; D perhaps matches TRBD2 (5 bases). Germline CDR1 is MNHEY and CDR2 is SVGAGI. V was trimmed by 0 bases and J by 7 bases, leaving 7 bases between them. The CDR3 runs to 13 residues. The CDR3 sequence: CASSYSGGNIQYF. The CDR3 bases are TGTGCCAGCAGTTACTCGGGCGGGAACATTCAGTACTTC.

The chain uses TRBV29-1 and TRBJ1-5; maybe TRBD1 (5 bases). The CDR3 runs to 13 residues. Germline V gene sequence: CDR1 SQVTM, CDR2 ANQGSEA. The ends were cut back, 8 bases at V and 4 bases at J, with 15 bases in the middle. The CDR3 DNA is TGCAGCCCACCTACGGGGGAAAATCAGCCCCAGCATTTT. It specifies CSPPTGENQPQHF.

The chain joins TRBV10-3 to TRBJ2-3; D is unclear. This CDR3 has 12 residues. Trimming stripped 10 bases from V and 0 bases from J, with 8 bases between. CDR1 ENHRY and CDR2 SYGVKD come from the germline V gene. CDR3 sequence (DNA): TGTGCCACCGGACCTAGCACAGATACGCAGTATTTT. Translated: CATGPSTDTQYF.

The chain employs TRBV4-3 and TRBJ1-4; the D gene is possibly TRBD1 (6 bases). V lost 4 bases and J 5 bases, leaving 17 bases between the germline ends. This CDR3 is 16 amino acids long. Germline lookup yields CDR1 LGHNA and CDR2 YSLEER. CDR3 protein: CASSRDPGAINEKLFF. The DNA for the CDR3 is TGCGCCAGCAGCCGGGACCCAGGGGCGATCAATGAAAAACTGTTTTTT.

With regard to this clone: Other DNA sequences in the sample encode the same CDR3. V is TRBV19 and J is TRBJ1-4, with D perhaps TRBD1 (5 bases). Trimming cost V 4 bases and J 4 bases, with 13 bases left between them. This CDR3 is built from 15 residues. Germline CDR1 reads LNHDA; CDR2 reads SQIVND (reference sequence). CDR3 nucleotides: TGTGCCAGTAGTACCCCAAAGGGGAATAATGAAAAACTGTTTTTT. This translates into CASSTPKGNNEKLFF.

V gene TRBV19 combines with J gene TRBJ1-2, with 7 bases lining up with TRBD1. The CDR3 contains 14 residues. The trim removed 1 base at V and 4 bases at J, leaving 3 bases unmatched. The germline CDR1 and CDR2 sequences are LNHDA and SQIVND (reference sequence). Written as DNA, the CDR3 is TGTGCCAGTAGTATAGGGACAGGCCCCTATGGCTACACCTTC. It translates to CASSIGTGPYGYTF.